The 20 T cell receptor beta chains below were found in one sample sequenced in a study of cytomegalovirus exposure and HLA in healthy donors (dated by TCRdb to 2015 to 2018). Library preparation employed the immunoSEQ multiplex PCR assay. For the multiplex PCR, a mixture combining 60 forward primers for TCR Vbeta segments and 13 reverse primers for TCR Jbeta segments was used. TCRdb re-hosts the immuneACCESS table, in-frame sequences only. Its copies lack some clones; in the studies checked, an unresolved V gene accounts for under half of them, and the cause for the rest is not known. The table for this sample lists around 130,000 clones; over 8.5% of them were counted only once. 6% of the sample rests with the top ten. The specimen was PBMCs. The source of these receptors is a woman aged 40 to 50 in good health and CMV-seropositive.

The CDR3 bases are TGTGCCAGCAGTACCGACCCCCGCGGCGTCAGGGGCCGGCAGCCCCAGCATTTT. Its translation: CASSTDPRGVRGRQPQHF. The J gene is TRBJ1-5, the V gene TRBV2; a possible D gene is TRBD1 (6 bases). The CDR3 totals 18 residues. The V end was cut by 5 bases, the J end by 7 bases, with 27 bases between. Per germline, CDR1 SNHLY and CDR2 FYNNEI. Full variable domain (remainder filled in from reference TRBV2 and TRBJ1-5): EPEVTQTPSHQVTQMGQEVILRCVPISNHLYFYWYRQILGQKVEFLVSFYNNEISEKSEIFDDQFSVERPDGSNFTLKIRSTKLEDSAMYFCASSTDPRGVRGRQPQHFGDGTRLSIL.

This clone was recorded a few times. The chain links TRBV28 to TRBJ2-3; D gene ambiguous. This CDR3 has 14 amino acids. The V end lost 2 bases, the J end lost 7 bases, and 13 bases lay between the germline ends. The germline gives CDR1 MDHEN, CDR2 SYDVKM. The CDR3 bases are TGTGCCAGCAGTTTACCTAGTCTTTCGAATACGCAGTATTTT. It encodes CASSLPSLSNTQYF.

The rearrangement uses TRBV19 and TRBJ1-5; tentative D call: TRBD1 (5 bases). This CDR3 has 13 residues. The V end was cut by 5 bases, the J end by 9 bases, with 14 bases between. CDR1 LNHDA and CDR2 SQIVND come from the germline V gene (reference sequence). The CDR3 sequence: CASSLQGAGPQHF. The CDR3 DNA reads TGTGCCAGTAGTCTCCAGGGTGCAGGGCCCCAGCATTTT.

V and J are TRBV4-1 and TRBJ2-5, with TRBD1 matching 9 bases. The DNA matches TRBJ2-7 better at its end, which makes the J call doubtful. Germline V gives CDR1 MGHRA, CDR2 YSYEKL. The length of the CDR3 is 18 residues. The CDR3 loop is CASSQVGSGTGSFYEQYF. The CDR3 DNA sequence: TGCGCCAGCAGCCAAGTTGGTTCCGGGACAGGGTCTTTCTACGAGCAGTACTTC.

This clone has just a few counts. The chain couples TRBV7-6 to TRBJ1-5, with D tentatively TRBD1 (6 bases). The V gene lost 1 base and the J gene lost 1 base, with 8 bases spanning the gap. The CDR3 is 15 residues long. CDR1 and CDR2 (germline): SGHVS, FNYEAQ. This chain's CDR3 is CASSLGGGSNQPQHF. The DNA for the CDR3 is TGTGCCAGCAGCTTAGGAGGGGGAAGCAATCAGCCCCAGCATTTT.

This clone was observed a few times. This chain links TRBV5-1 with TRBJ2-3, with TRBD2 as a possible D gene (5 bases). The CDR3 sequence is 16 residues long. Germline-derived CDR1 and CDR2 are SGHRS and YFSETQ. V lost 0 bases to trimming and J lost 0 bases, with 11 bases between them. CDR3 loop: CASSLVLADSTDTQYF. CDR3 nucleotides: TGCGCCAGCAGCTTGGTTCTAGCCGATAGCACAGATACGCAGTATTTT.

This chain links TRBV30 with TRBJ1-3; no definite D call. Trimming took 4 bases from V and 2 from J, leaving 15 bases between them. Germline V gene data show CDR1 as GTSNPN and CDR2 as SVGIG (reference sequence). The CDR3 totals 15 residues. CDR3 residues: CAWNGDAWPGNTIYF. For the CDR3, the DNA is TGTGCCTGGAATGGAGACGCCTGGCCTGGAAACACCATATATTTT.

J is TRBJ1-4 and V is TRBV7-9, with TRBD1 as a possible D gene (6 bases). Between the trimmed V and J ends, which lost 1 base and 3 bases, there was a span of 9 bases. This CDR3 region has 15 residues. The germline V gene has CDR1 SEHNR and CDR2 FQNEAQ (reference sequence). Here the CDR3 reads CASSLGGTSNEKLFF. The CDR3 DNA follows: TGTGCCAGCAGCTTAGGAGGGACATCTAATGAAAAACTGTTTTTT.

This sequence joins TRBV5-4 and TRBJ1-1, with TRBD1 as a possible D gene (6 bases). Germline V gives CDR1 SGHNT, CDR2 YYREEE (reference sequence). This CDR3 has 16 residues. The germline V and J ends were trimmed by 5 bases and 1 base, with 18 bases remaining between them. The DNA of the CDR3 is TGTGCCAGCAGGGCCCCCCCAGGGGACACGAACACTGAAGCTTTCTTT. Its translation is CASRAPPGDTNTEAFF.

This clone came up a few times. This chain joins TRBV7-8 and TRBJ2-7; maybe TRBD1 (6 bases). V dropped 0 bases and J dropped 3 bases, with 12 bases sitting between them. There are 15 residues in the CDR3. Per germline, CDR1 SGHVS and CDR2 FQNEAQ. Here the CDR3 reads CASSLAWQGFYEQYF. CDR3 sequence (DNA): TGTGCCAGCAGCTTAGCTTGGCAGGGGTTCTACGAGCAGTACTTC.

This chain joins TRBV6-5 and TRBJ2-3, with TRBD1 matching 9 bases. J was trimmed by 4 bases and V by 5 bases; bases with no gene match: 1. The CDR3 sequence is 13 residues long. The V gene's germline CDR1 is MNHEY and CDR2 SVGAGI. CDR3 amino acids: CASSRDRADTQYF. The DNA of the CDR3 is TGTGCCAGCAGTCGGGACAGGGCAGATACGCAGTATTTT.

A few counts support this clone. This chain joins TRBV18 and TRBJ1-2; 7 nucleotides align to TRBD1. This CDR3 is 15 amino acids long. Trimming at V came to 1 base and at J to 5 bases, leaving 7 bases not matched to a gene. Germline lookup yields CDR1 KGHSH and CDR2 LQKENI. The CDR3 loop is CASSPLGTAIYGYTF. The DNA for the CDR3 is TGTGCCAGCTCACCACTAGGGACAGCAATATATGGCTACACCTTC.

The CDR3 nucleotides read TGTGCCAGCAGCCCCACTAGCGGGGGGACCTACGAGCAGTACTTC. Its protein product is CASSPTSGGTYEQYF. This chain joins TRBV4-2 and TRBJ2-7, with 12 bases aligning to TRBD2. V shed 4 bases, J shed 2 bases, and the junction held 3 bases outside the gene matches. CDR3 length equals 15 residues. Germline assignment: CDR1 LGHNA and CDR2 YNFKEQ.

This clone was counted between two and nine times. V and J are TRBV7-9 and TRBJ1-1, with D possibly TRBD1 on 6 matching bases. V gave up 8 bases and J gave up 1 base, with 11 bases separating them. Germline values: CDR1 SEHNR, CDR2 FQNEAQ (reference sequence). The CDR3 consists of 13 residues. CDR3 sequence (DNA): TGTGCCAGCGAGATACAGGGGAACACTGAAGCTTTCTTT. Its protein is CASEIQGNTEAFF.

J is TRBJ2-7 and V is TRBV14, with TRBD1 matching 7 bases. V gave up 4 bases and J gave up 0 bases; unmatched junction bases: 3. In germline, CDR1 is SGHDN, CDR2 FVKESK. CDR3 length: 14 residues. The CDR3 sequence is CASSRGTVSYEQYF. DNA for the CDR3: TGTGCCAGCAGCCGAGGGACAGTCTCCTACGAGCAGTACTTC.

The chain employs TRBV11-1 and TRBJ2-2, with 8 nucleotides matching TRBD1. V shed 6 bases, J shed 5 bases, and the junction held 8 bases outside the gene matches. This CDR3 contains 15 residues. Per germline, CDR1 SGHAT and CDR2 FQDESV (reference sequence). CDR3: CASRPRDRSTGELFF. CDR3 nucleotides: TGTGCCAGCAGACCCCGGGACAGGAGTACCGGGGAGCTGTTTTTT.

V usage is TRBV28 and J usage is TRBJ2-1, with D possibly being TRBD1 (6 bases). V shed 6 bases and J shed 12 bases, with 18 bases lying between them. Germline lookup yields CDR1 MDHEN and CDR2 SYDVKM. The length of the CDR3 is 13 residues. CDR3 nucleotides: TGTGCCAGCAGAACGACCACAGGGAAGGGGCAGTTCTTC. Translated: CASRTTTGKGQFF.

This clone was seen more than once but under ten times. The V call is TRBV29-1, the J call TRBJ1-5; 10 positions agree with TRBD1. This CDR3 region has 15 residues. Germline values: CDR1 SQVTM, CDR2 ANQGSEA. V was clipped by 6 bases and J by 2 bases; unmatched bases: 7. CDR3 sequence reads: CSVRDRGIGNQPQHF. The CDR3 DNA reads TGCAGCGTAAGGGACAGGGGTATTGGCAATCAGCCCCAGCATTTT. The full variable domain, with the rest looked up from reference TRBV29-1 and TRBJ1-5, is SAVISQKPSRDICQRGTSLTIQCQVDSQVTMMFWYRQQPGQSLTLIATANQGSEATYESGFVIDKFPISRPNLTFSTLTVSNMSPEDSSIYLCSVRDRGIGNQPQHFGDGTRLSIL.

This chain connects TRBV10-1 to TRBJ2-1; 7 positions match TRBD2. Germline values: CDR1 WNHNN, CDR2 SYGVQD (reference sequence). Trimming removed 0 bases from V and 6 bases from J; junction bases left unmatched: 2. The CDR3 length is 14 residues. The CDR3 DNA reads as TGCGCCAGCAGTGAGTCTCCTAGCGGCAATGAGCAGTTCTTC. Its protein product is CASSESPSGNEQFF.

Written as DNA, the CDR3 is TGTGCCAGCAGCGTAGGGGGACAGGGAATTCAGTACTTC. The encoded protein is CASSVGGQGIQYF. The gene calls are TRBV9 and TRBJ2-4, with 9 positions matching TRBD1. The length of the CDR3 is 13 residues. Trimming at V came to 0 bases and at J to 10 bases, leaving 2 bases not matched to a gene. Germline CDR1 and CDR2: SGDLS and YYNGEE.